This passage covers 8 T cell receptor beta chains from one sample sequenced in a study of vaccination and CD4 T cells after COVID-19. Antigens of these TCRs are unknown. Specified treatment: approximately 10-day PBMC culture with coronavirus spike peptide pools or control peptides (ViraFEST assay). At the Johns Hopkins FTIC core, DNA taken from cultured CD4+ T cells was sequenced by way of the Oncomine TCR Beta short-read assay. MiXCR, applied by TCRdb to the PCR reads, yields one record per CDR3 protein. The table lists approximately 18,000 distinct CDR3 sequences, over 45% of them singletons. Sample: CD4+ T cells from blood, cultured in vitro. Receptor source: a human donor who had recovered from COVID-19.

This clonotype has only a few counts. The chain recombines TRBV6-2 or TRBV6-3 with TRBJ1-2; 8 nucleotides align to TRBD1. The CDR3 consists of 15 residues. Trimming removed 3 bases from V and 9 bases from J; junction bases left unmatched: 12. Germline CDR1 and CDR2: MNHEY and SVGEGT. In DNA form, the CDR3 reads TGTGCCAGCAGTTATCGGACAGGGACTGTTTTCAGCTACACCTTC. Protein sequence: CASSYRTGTVFSYTF.

The V call is TRBV7-3, the J call TRBJ2-3; 8 bases agree with TRBD2. The CDR3 has 13 amino acids. In germline, CDR1 is SGHTA, CDR2 FQGTGA. Trimming removed 5 bases from V and 4 bases from J; junction bases left unmatched: 2. The CDR3 nucleotides are TGTGCCAGCAGCCGGGGGGGCGCAGATACGCAGTATTTT. Protein: CASSRGGADTQYF.

The chain recombines TRBV14 with TRBJ1-1; D possibly corresponds to TRBD1 (5 bases). The CDR3 consists of 14 residues. The V gene lost 3 bases and the J gene lost 3 bases, with 11 bases spanning the gap. Germline V gene sequence: CDR1 SGHDN, CDR2 FVKESK. The CDR3 coding sequence is TGTGCCAGCAGCCACGAATGGGGCGACACTGAAGCTTTCTTT. This translates into CASSHEWGDTEAFF.

The chain has TRBV7-3 and TRBJ2-2; TRBD1 is a possible D gene (6 bases). Germline loops: CDR1 SGHTA, CDR2 FQGTGA. The CDR3 has 16 residues. V was shortened by 2 bases and J by 3 bases, with 13 bases between the two germline ends. In DNA form, the CDR3 reads TGTGCCAGCAGCTTAGGGTGGGGGCGCGACACCGGGGAGCTGTTTTTT. Translated, it gives CASSLGWGRDTGELFF.

This clonotype was recorded a few times. V is TRBV7-2 and J is TRBJ1-2; 7 bases line up with TRBD1. J lost 7 bases, V lost 5 bases, and 13 bases had no gene match. The CDR3 is made up of 15 amino acids. Germline V gives CDR1 SGHTA, CDR2 FQGNSA. The CDR3 loop is CASSPNDRAWSGYTF. The CDR3 nucleotides read TGTGCCAGCAGCCCAAATGACAGGGCCTGGAGTGGCTACACCTTC.

The chain has TRBV3-1 and TRBJ1-1; D is perhaps TRBD1 (5 bases). The CDR3 extends over 19 amino acids. The V gene's germline CDR1 is LGHDT and CDR2 YNNKEL (reference sequence). V was cut by 0 bases and J by 7 bases, with 27 bases left in between. The CDR3 region has the DNA TGTGCCAGCAGCCAAGATGTTGTGGGAGGGGCCTCAAGGATCGGTGAAGCTTTCTTT. As protein: CASSQDVVGGASRIGEAFF.

The chain joins TRBV30 to TRBJ1-2, with D unresolved. Germline CDR1 is GTSNPN and CDR2 is SVGIG (reference sequence). The CDR3 covers 15 residues. V shed 4 bases and J shed 4 bases, with 19 bases lying between them. CDR3 residues: CAWIPTDGVTYGYTF. CDR3 in DNA: TGTGCCTGGATCCCGACCGACGGGGTTACCTATGGCTACACCTTC.

CDR3 coding DNA: TGTGCCAGCAGTCCCCGCGGGGTCGACACCGGGGAGCTGTTTTTT. This encodes CASSPRGVDTGELFF. The V call is TRBV6-1, the J call TRBJ2-2; D might be TRBD2 (6 bases). Trimming stripped 5 bases from V and 3 bases from J, with 13 bases between. This CDR3 region has 15 residues. CDR1 MNHNS and CDR2 SASEGT come from the germline V gene.